This T cell receptor (beta chain) originates from a study of PD-1 blockade in classical Hodgkin lymphoma. Study findings and constraints: Relapsed/refractory patients reportedly had the lowest baseline TCR diversity, below newly diagnosed patients, who were below healthy donors. Lower baseline TCR diversity marked trial partial responders and progressors.

Sequenced by immunoSEQ multiplex PCR; TCRdb stores in-frame clones only, minus some. The sample has 5,500 to 9,000 clones; about four fifths are singletons. V lost 5 bases and J 3 bases, leaving 11 bases between the germline ends. Per germline, CDR1 SGHAT and CDR2 FQNNGV. This CDR3 has 13 amino acids. As for this clone: Its target is not known.

Every one of the patients relapsed after autologous stem cell transplantation (brentuximab vedotin exposure was variable). Complete response, partial response or progressive disease was each patient's best response. The clonotype was recovered from a human donor with classical Hodgkin lymphoma. V gene TRBV11-2 combines with J gene TRBJ2-7; D not resolved. The sequenced sample was peripheral blood mononuclear cells (PBMCs), obtained before the second cycle of nivolumab. The CDR3 DNA is TGTGCCAGCAGCGGCAGAAACTACTACGAGCAGTACTTC. Translated, it gives CASSGRNYYEQYF.